Listed below are T cell receptor beta chains from one sample, sequenced in a study of T cells in localized non-small cell lung cancer. TCRdb's table, derived via immunoSEQ multiplex PCR, lists solely in-frame clones and lacks some. The sample includes about 83,000 clones, approximately 80% of them seen just once. Sequences were derived from peripheral blood, sampled before any cancer treatment. These receptors were obtained from a female donor aged 60 or older with stage I lung adenocarcinoma. Both conserved end residues are part of each CDR3. A D gene is named only where the DNA matches it firmly. Only part of the rows carry a size: once, few, many, or a class if the clone is expanded.

D: TRBD1
V: TRBV7-2
size: once
J: TRBJ2-7
CDR3: CASSLPQGVSYEQYF
DNA: TGTGCCAGCAGCTTGCCACAGGGGGTCTCCTACGAGCAGTACTTC

D: NA
V: TRBV5-4
size: once
J: TRBJ2-3
CDR3: CASSLDFAATDTQYF
DNA: TGTGCCAGCAGCTTGGACTTTGCCGCCACAGATACGCAGTATTTT

D: NA
V: TRBV27
size: NA
J: TRBJ2-7
CDR3: CATKRRGFYEQYF
DNA: TGTGCCACCAAGCGAAGGGGGTTCTACGAGCAGTACTTC

D: NA
V: TRBV6-6
size: NA
J: TRBJ1-4
CDR3: CASSYLESLEKLFF
DNA: TGTGCCAGCAGTTACCTGGAGAGCCTTGAAAAACTGTTTTTT

D: TRBD1
V: TRBV15
size: NA
J: TRBJ2-7
CDR3: CATSGGGQGSYEQYF
DNA: TGTGCCACCAGCGGGGGGGGACAGGGGTCCTACGAGCAGTACTTC

D: TRBD1
V: TRBV13
size: once
J: TRBJ1-4
CDR3: CASSLSIIRGQGTSPGELFF
DNA: TGTGCCAGCAGCTTAAGTATAATTCGGGGACAGGGGACTTCCCCGGGGGAACTGTTTTTT

D: TRBD1
V: TRBV5-1
size: NA
J: TRBJ2-7
CDR3: CASSLTGGFYEQYF
DNA: TGCGCCAGCAGCTTGACAGGGGGATTCTACGAGCAGTACTTC

D: NA
V: TRBV11-2
size: NA
J: TRBJ2-5
CDR3: CASSLGLGAEETQYF
DNA: TGTGCCAGCAGCTTAGGTCTAGGGGCCGAAGAGACCCAGTACTTC

D: TRBD1
V: TRBV19
size: NA
J: TRBJ1-1
CDR3: CASSIDRDREELLTTEAFF
DNA: TGTGCCAGTAGTATAGATCGAGACAGGGAGGAGCTTCTAACCACTGAAGCTTTCTTT

D: NA
V: TRBV7-2
size: NA
J: TRBJ2-7
CDR3: CASSPPFRTANYEQYF
DNA: TGTGCCAGCAGCCCCCCCTTTAGGACGGCGAATTACGAGCAGTACTTC

D: TRBD1
V: TRBV10-3
size: NA
J: TRBJ1-1
CDR3: CAINRDRGFSNTEAFF
DNA: TGTGCCATAAACCGGGACAGGGGTTTTTCAAACACTGAAGCTTTCTTT

D: NA
V: TRBV6-5
size: NA
J: TRBJ1-1
CDR3: CASRRAPSGNTEAFF
DNA: TGTGCCAGCAGAAGAGCACCCTCTGGGAACACTGAAGCTTTCTTT

D: NA
V: TRBV7-2
size: NA
J: TRBJ1-1
CDR3: CASSPAGDTEAFF
DNA: TGTGCCAGCAGCCCCGCGGGGGACACTGAAGCTTTCTTT

D: TRBD1
V: TRBV29-1
size: NA
J: TRBJ1-1
CDR3: CSVERPEQGALNTEAFF
DNA: TGCAGCGTTGAGAGGCCAGAACAGGGGGCCTTGAACACTGAAGCTTTCTTT

D: TRBD2
V: TRBV19
size: NA
J: TRBJ2-3
CDR3: CASSNQLAGRPDTQYF
DNA: TGTGCCAGTAGTAACCAACTAGCGGGGCGCCCAGATACGCAGTATTTT

D: NA
V: TRBV30
size: NA
J: TRBJ2-7
CDR3: CAWSMGFTYEQYF
DNA: TGTGCCTGGAGTATGGGGTTCACCTACGAGCAGTACTTC

D: NA
V: TRBV28
size: NA
J: TRBJ2-5
CDR3: CASSLGGQAWGETQYF
DNA: TGTGCCAGCAGTTTAGGAGGTCAAGCGTGGGGAGAGACCCAGTACTTC

D: TRBD2
V: TRBV7-9
size: few
J: TRBJ2-1
CDR3: CASSLEGLAGVLEQFF
DNA: TGTGCCAGCAGCTTAGAGGGACTAGCGGGAGTCCTTGAGCAGTTCTTC

D: NA
V: TRBV30
size: NA
J: TRBJ2-7
CDR3: CACERDGSSYEQYF
DNA: TGTGCCTGTGAGAGGGACGGTAGCTCCTACGAGCAGTACTTC

D: NA
V: TRBV7-6
size: NA
J: TRBJ1-6
CDR3: CATSGTGNSPLHF
DNA: TGTGCCACTTCCGGGACGGGGAATTCACCCCTCCACTTT

D: NA
V: TRBV6-1
size: NA
J: TRBJ2-5
CDR3: CASRPQGETQYF
DNA: TGTGCCAGCAGGCCCCAAGGGGAGACCCAGTACTTC

D: NA
V: TRBV6-1
size: NA
J: TRBJ1-1
CDR3: CASSEVPVNTEAFF
DNA: TGTGCCAGCAGTGAAGTTCCGGTGAACACTGAAGCTTTCTTT

D: NA
V: TRBV30
size: NA
J: TRBJ2-2
CDR3: CAWSPGTWNTGELFF
DNA: TGTGCCTGGAGTCCCGGGACATGGAACACCGGGGAGCTGTTTTTT

D: NA
V: TRBV5-8
size: NA
J: TRBJ2-2
CDR3: CASTLLGAGFTGELFF
DNA: TGTGCCAGCACCCTACTCGGGGCGGGATTCACCGGGGAGCTGTTTTTT

D: TRBD2
V: TRBV6-7
size: NA
J: TRBJ2-1
CDR3: CASSYSSRGSHYNEQFF
DNA: TGTGCCAGCAGTTACTCGTCGCGCGGGAGTCACTACAATGAGCAGTTCTTC

D: NA
V: TRBV19
size: NA
J: TRBJ1-5
CDR3: CASSETRMVSNQPQHF
DNA: TGTGCCAGTAGTGAGACCCGGATGGTGAGCAATCAGCCCCAGCATTTT

D: NA
V: TRBV7-8
size: NA
J: TRBJ2-1
CDR3: CASSLPGTHNEQFF
DNA: TGTGCCAGCAGCTTACCCGGTACGCATAATGAGCAGTTCTTC

D: NA
V: TRBV5-1
size: NA
J: TRBJ2-6
CDR3: CASSLEGGRSGANVLTF
DNA: TGCGCCAGCAGCTTGGAAGGAGGCCGCTCTGGGGCCAACGTCCTGACTTTC

D: TRBD2
V: TRBV28
size: NA
J: TRBJ2-7
CDR3: CASSSLAGVRYEQYF
DNA: TGTGCCAGCAGTTCCTTAGCGGGAGTCCGATACGAGCAGTACTTC

D: TRBD2
V: TRBV12-5
size: NA
J: TRBJ2-3
CDR3: CASGLAGARTDTQYF
DNA: TGTGCTAGTGGTTTAGCGGGGGCCCGCACAGATACGCAGTATTTT

D: NA
V: TRBV28
size: NA
J: TRBJ2-3
CDR3: CASSPLRVLTDTQYF
DNA: TGTGCCAGCAGTCCCTTGCGCGTCCTCACAGATACGCAGTATTTT

D: NA
V: TRBV6-6
size: NA
J: TRBJ2-6
CDR3: CASRDTDVGANVLTF
DNA: TGTGCCAGCAGGGACACGGATGTGGGGGCCAACGTCCTGACTTTC

D: NA
V: TRBV19
size: NA
J: TRBJ2-3
CDR3: CASSASYDTQYF
DNA: TGTGCCAGTAGTGCCTCCTATGATACGCAGTATTTT